This TCR beta chain is from a study of Ad26.COV2.S vaccination and SARS-CoV-2 variants. In the study overall: Donor got 5x10^10 or 1x10^11 viral particles of Ad26.COV2.S. Points from the study as a whole: Vaccinees showed greater spike-specific TCR breadth than placebo recipients.

TCRdb keeps only in-frame clones here, not all; method: immunoSEQ multiplex PCR. The sample contains about 320,000 clones, about 90% of which appear only once. V was trimmed by 9 bases and J by 8 bases, leaving 13 bases between them. The V gene's germline CDR1 is SNHLY and CDR2 FYNNEI. The CDR3 has 11 amino acids. The treatment: roughly 20 received Ad26.COV2.S at low or high dose, single or two shots; roughly 5 received placebo; per-sample allocation not given. It was on day 63 after the first vaccine or placebo injection that samples were taken. Donation was by an adult aged 18-55 years who was in Boston. Remarks on this clone: Its specificity is not known.

The chain has TRBV2 and TRBJ1-1; D call uncertain. This TCR was sampled from a person between 18 and 60 years old who received the Ad26.COV2.S COVID-19 vaccine or a placebo. Here the sequenced sample was peripheral blood, taken in a trial of Ad26.COV2.S vaccine versus placebo. CDR3 loop: CASQEGREAFF. The CDR3, as DNA: TGTGCCAGTCAAGAAGGACGGGAAGCTTTCTTT.